Included here is one T cell receptor beta chain sequence, with context. This entry comes from a study of blood T cell repertoires in COVID-19. The germline V gene has CDR1 MNHEY and CDR2 SMNVEV (reference sequence). V gave up 5 bases and J gave up 2 bases; unmatched junction bases: 8. The CDR3 has 15 residues. Some clones are missing from TCRdb's copy, which holds only in-frame ones; the method was immunoSEQ multiplex PCR. The repertoire holds almost 400,000 clones, about 87% seen once, with roughly 2% in the top ten. The receptor was derived from a woman aged 55-69 years with COVID-19, enrolled during active disease. The specimen sequenced was peripheral blood. The chain combines TRBV27 with TRBJ2-5; 7 positions match TRBD2. For the CDR3, the DNA is TGTGCCAGCAGTCCAGACCGGACTAGGCAAGAGACCCAGTACTTC. This gives the protein CASSPDRTRQETQYF.